This TCR beta chain was sequenced in a study of human T cells and chemical hapten exposure. Overall study context: Weekly diphenylcyclopropenone doses were given to patients' scalps across the approximately 26-week study.

Notes on the study in general: Given that the donors had alopecia, their immune response may differ from that seen in healthy people.

TCRdb called the RACE reads again in MiXCR, with one record for every CDR3 protein. This table holds 150,000 to 200,000 distinct CDR3 sequences, around 20% found once. Time point noted: patch test 1, 2 weeks after DPC sensitization. Treatment here: therapeutic diphenylcyclopropenone sensitization with weekly scalp DPC. Whole blood, unfractionated, served as the material for total RNA extraction. In this sample, this clonotype turned up a few times. Its antigen remains unknown. The sequencing here drew on whole blood, taken in connection with sensitization to the hapten diphenylcyclopropenone (DPC). This clonotype was obtained from a woman aged 50 to 60 with alopecia areata. Some clones in this sample may be carry-over from other donors' samples.

CDR3 loop: CASSESPGVEQYF. The CDR3 coding sequence is TGCGCCAGCAGTGAGTCACCGGGGGTCGAGCAGTACTTC. This chain joins TRBV10-2 and TRBJ2-7, with a tentative D call TRBD2 (6 bases). V was cut by 0 bases and J by 6 bases, with 9 bases left in between. Germline CDR1 and CDR2: WSHSY and SAAADI. The CDR3 covers 13 residues.